The 32 T cell receptor beta chains below were found in one sample sequenced in a study of naive and memory T cell subsets. Both TRBC1 and TRBC2 were covered by a beta constant-region primer of two equimolar oligonucleotides. Four rounds of PCR amplified the ligated cDNA using nested alpha and beta constant-region primers plus SP2. TCRdb recomputed calls from the UMI-ligation and nested PCR reads with MiXCR, one row per CDR3 protein. The repertoire holds roughly 92,000 distinct CDR3 sequences, 10% to 12% seen once, with 0.13% in the top ten. Whole-study findings and limits: Naive repertoires, especially CD8, held a few larger clonotypes, possibly memory cells re-expressing CD45RA.

Antigens of these TCRs are unknown. Sequenced sample: naive CD4+ T cells from blood. The receptors originated from a human donor in good health.

This clonotype was seen at least ten times. This sequence joins TRBV12-3 or TRBV12-4 and TRBJ2-3; the match to TRBD1 covers 8 bases. Trimming at V came to 6 bases and at J to 4 bases, leaving 6 bases not matched to a gene. The CDR3 has 14 amino acids. The DNA of the CDR3 is TGTGCCAGCAGCTATCCAGGGGGCGCAGATACGCAGTATTTT. It codes for CASSYPGGADTQYF.

This clonotype has a count of ten or more. This CDR3 reads CASSLDVGARYEQYF. CDR3 coding DNA: TGTGCCAGCAGCTTAGACGTGGGGGCCAGGTACGAGCAGTACTTC. The rearrangement uses TRBV7-6 and TRBJ2-7; TRBD1 might be the D (6 bases). Germline-derived CDR1 and CDR2 are SGHVS and FNYEAQ. V lost 1 base to trimming and J lost 4 bases, with 14 bases between them. CDR3 length: 15 residues.

This clonotype was detected a few times. This sequence joins TRBV18 and TRBJ2-7; TRBD1 is a possible D gene (6 bases). Germline assignment: CDR1 KGHSH and CDR2 LQKENI. With 6 bases removed from V and 9 bases from J, the gap between germline ends came to 18 bases. This CDR3 has 13 residues. CDR3 DNA: TGTGCCAGCTCGGCTACAGGGCCTACGGGGCAGTACTTC. Amino acids: CASSATGPTGQYF.

V is TRBV4-2 and J is TRBJ2-1, with D perhaps matching TRBD1 (7 bases). The CDR3 contains 16 residues. CDR1 is LGHNA, CDR2 YNFKEQ, per germline. Trimming stripped 4 bases from V and 1 base from J, with 14 bases between. CDR3 sequence: CASSRRSGGSYNEQFF. CDR3 coding DNA: TGTGCCAGCAGCCGGCGCTCAGGGGGGTCCTACAATGAGCAGTTCTTC.

This chain joins TRBV24-1 and TRBJ2-7, with D possibly called TRBD1 or TRBD2 (6 bases each). V was shortened by 1 base and J by 3 bases, with 12 bases between the two germline ends. Germline assignment: CDR1 KGHDR and CDR2 SFDVKD. The CDR3 has 15 amino acids. This CDR3 is CATSDLAGGIYEQYF. CDR3 bases: TGTGCCACCAGTGATTTAGCCGGGGGCATCTACGAGCAGTACTTC.

V is TRBV13 and J is TRBJ1-1; the D is unclear. The CDR3 is 11 amino acids. Per germline, CDR1 PRHDT and CDR2 FYEKMQ (reference sequence). V shed 5 bases and J shed 8 bases, with 9 bases lying between them. CDR3 protein: CASSLRSEAFF. In nucleotides, the CDR3 is TGTGCCAGCAGCCTGCGCTCCGAAGCTTTCTTT. Drawing the rest from reference TRBV13 and TRBJ1-1, the complete variable domain is AAGVIQSPRHLIKEKRETATLKCYPIPRHDTVYWYQQGPGQDPQFLISFYEKMQSDKGSIPDRFSAQQFSDYHSELNMSSLELGDSALYFCASSLRSEAFFGQGTRLTVV.

This clonotype was recorded a few times. The V call is TRBV12-3 or TRBV12-4, the J call TRBJ2-3, with D perhaps assigned TRBD1 or TRBD2 (5 bases each). This CDR3 spans 15 amino acids. V was cut by 8 bases and J by 4 bases, with 19 bases left in between. CDR3 in DNA: TGTGCCAGCCGCCGTCCGGGGACGCTGGCAGATACGCAGTATTTT. It encodes CASRRPGTLADTQYF.

The sample holds many counts of this clonotype. The rearrangement links TRBV29-1 to TRBJ2-3; D gene unclear. Looked up from germline, CDR1 is SQVTM and CDR2 is ANQGSEA. Trimming took 3 bases from V and 0 from J, leaving 7 bases between them. This CDR3 spans 13 amino acids. CDR3 in amino acids: CSVEAASTDTQYF. The DNA of the CDR3 is TGCAGCGTTGAGGCGGCTAGCACAGATACGCAGTATTTT.

This clonotype has a handful of counts. This rearrangement joins TRBV20-1 to TRBJ1-1; possible D gene TRBD1, 6 bases. Germline V gives CDR1 DFQATT, CDR2 SNEGSKA (reference sequence). The CDR3 loop spans 9 amino acids. CDR3 residues: CRVSGHSFF. The CDR3, as DNA: TGCAGGGTATCGGGACACTCTTTCTTT.

This chain links TRBV5-6 with TRBJ1-2; no definite D call. CDR1 is SGHDT, CDR2 YYEEEE, per germline. V was pared by 2 bases and J by 4 bases, with 15 bases between. The CDR3 consists of 15 residues. The CDR3 DNA is TGTGCCAGCAGCTTAAGATCGGATCCGAGCTATGGCTACACCTTC. Protein product: CASSLRSDPSYGYTF.

This clonotype occurred many times. This sequence joins TRBV9 and TRBJ2-3; unclear D gene. Trimming removed 0 bases from V and 5 bases from J, with 16 bases in between. Germline V lookup: CDR1 SGDLS, CDR2 YYNGEE. The CDR3 is 16 residues long. In nucleotides, the CDR3 is TGTGCCAGCAGCGTAGTTGGCAGGTTAACGCGAGATACGCAGTATTTT. It encodes CASSVVGRLTRDTQYF.

This chain uses TRBV12-3 or TRBV12-4 with TRBJ1-4, with D hard to call. Trimming took off 7 bases at V and 8 bases at J, with 8 bases between the two ends. CDR3 length: 11 residues. As DNA, the CDR3 is TGTGCCAGCACGTATAGGGAAAAACTGTTTTTT. The encoded protein is CASTYREKLFF.

This clonotype turned up a few times. The V call is TRBV28, the J call TRBJ2-6, with D possibly being TRBD1 (5 bases). Looked up from germline, CDR1 is MDHEN and CDR2 is SYDVKM. The CDR3 sequence is 15 residues long. V lost 6 bases, J lost 4 bases, and 13 bases lay in between. CDR3 sequence (DNA): TGTGCCAGCAGCAACCAGGGTTCCGGGGCCAACGTCCTGACTTTC. Protein: CASSNQGSGANVLTF.

The J gene is TRBJ1-1, the V gene TRBV18; 7 nucleotides line up with TRBD1. With 4 bases clipped from V and 0 bases from J, the junction kept 5 bases outside the gene matches. CDR3 length: 15 amino acids. Germline V CDR1 and CDR2: KGHSH, LQKENI. DNA for the CDR3: TGTGCCAGCTCACTATCAGGACAGGTGAACACTGAAGCTTTCTTT. This encodes CASSLSGQVNTEAFF.

V gene TRBV12-3 or TRBV12-4 combines with J gene TRBJ2-1; tentative D call: TRBD1 (6 bases). Trimming shortened V by 2 bases and J by 0 bases, and 8 bases separated the two germline ends. This CDR3 contains 15 residues. Here the CDR3 reads CASSLRGSSYNEQFF. CDR3 nucleotide sequence: TGTGCCAGCAGTTTAAGGGGGAGCTCCTACAATGAGCAGTTCTTC.

In this sample, this clonotype turned up a few times. The chain combines TRBV7-3 with TRBJ1-1; D is unclear. CDR3 length: 14 amino acids. Trimming left V 1 base short and J 3 bases short, with 9 bases between. In germline, CDR1 is SGHTA, CDR2 FQGTGA. This CDR3 is CASSLIAGYTEAFF. CDR3 sequence (DNA): TGTGCCAGCAGCTTAATCGCCGGTTACACTGAAGCTTTCTTT.

This clonotype was observed at least ten times. This sequence joins TRBV20-1 and TRBJ1-2; no definite D call. Germline assignment: CDR1 DFQATT and CDR2 SNEGSKA (reference sequence). This CDR3 is 14 amino acids long. Trimming stripped 3 bases from V and 8 bases from J, with 19 bases between. The CDR3 region is CSASRSNVGRGYTF. The CDR3 bases are TGCAGTGCTAGCCGGTCAAACGTCGGCCGGGGCTACACCTTC.

This clonotype was recorded a few times. The gene calls are TRBV20-1 and TRBJ2-1; 7 bases agree with TRBD2. V gave up 1 base and J gave up 5 bases; unmatched junction bases: 5. CDR1 and CDR2 (germline): DFQATT, SNEGSKA (reference sequence). CDR3 length: 14 residues. The CDR3 protein is CSARAGGRDNEQFF. CDR3 bases: TGCAGTGCTAGAGCGGGAGGTAGAGACAATGAGCAGTTCTTC.

This clonotype was observed a few times. The chain is built from TRBV29-1 and TRBJ1-1, with 10 bases matching TRBD1. This CDR3 is 13 amino acids long. With 5 bases clipped from V and 5 bases from J, the junction kept 5 bases outside the gene matches. Looked up from germline, CDR1 is SQVTM and CDR2 is ANQGSEA. This chain's CDR3 is CSVRTGGLTEAFF. In nucleotides, the CDR3 is TGCAGCGTTAGGACAGGGGGATTGACTGAAGCTTTCTTT.

In this sample, this clonotype turned up a few times. The chain carries TRBV13 and TRBJ1-1; TRBD1 might be the D (5 bases). The length of the CDR3 is 14 residues. In germline, CDR1 is PRHDT, CDR2 FYEKMQ (reference sequence). With 5 bases removed from V and 1 base from J, the gap between germline ends came to 11 bases. The chain's CDR3 is CASSRLGQNTEAFF. The CDR3 coding sequence is TGTGCCAGCAGCCGCCTGGGGCAGAACACTGAAGCTTTCTTT.

This clonotype has a handful of counts. This chain connects TRBV2 to TRBJ2-5, with a weak D call TRBD1 (5 bases). This CDR3 has 14 amino acids. Trimming took off 7 bases at V and 5 bases at J, with 17 bases between the two ends. The germline CDR1 and CDR2 sequences are SNHLY and FYNNEI. CDR3 DNA sequence: TGTGCCAGCAAGTTTAATCAGGGTCCGGAGACCCAGTACTTC. Its protein is CASKFNQGPETQYF.

This clonotype was recorded at least ten times. The genes are TRBV12-3 or TRBV12-4 and TRBJ1-1; TRBD1 might be the D (5 bases). The V end was cut by 10 bases, the J end by 3 bases, with 18 bases between. The CDR3 extends over 14 amino acids. CDR3 residues: CAISPHLGDTEAFF. The DNA for the CDR3 is TGTGCCATCTCCCCTCATTTGGGGGACACTGAAGCTTTCTTT.

This clonotype appeared a few times. The chain carries TRBV4-3 and TRBJ2-3, with 9 bases identical to TRBD2. CDR1 LGHNA and CDR2 YSLEER come from the germline V gene. V lost 1 base to trimming and J lost 8 bases; unmatched junction nucleotides: 10. The CDR3 is 16 amino acids. The CDR3 is CASSQGPAGGQVTQYF. Written as DNA, the CDR3 is TGCGCCAGCAGCCAAGGTCCAGCGGGGGGCCAGGTTACGCAGTATTTT.

J is TRBJ1-4 and V is TRBV7-9; D is uncertain. V gave up 3 bases and J gave up 13 bases, with 12 bases separating them. The germline V gene encodes CDR1 SEHNR and CDR2 FQNEAQ (reference sequence). The length of the CDR3 is 12 residues. The CDR3 DNA sequence: TGTGCCAGCAGCTTTCTGGACGCCGGACTGTTTTTT. Amino acid sequence: CASSFLDAGLFF. The whole variable domain, remainder taken from reference TRBV7-9 and TRBJ1-4, is DTGVSQNPRHKITKRGQNVTFRCDPISEHNRLYWYRQTLGQGPEFLTYFQNEAQLEKSRLLSDRFSAERPKGSFSTLEIQRTEQGDSAMYLCASSFLDAGLFFGSGTQLSVL.

There are a few counts of this clonotype. The CDR3, as DNA: TGTGCCAGCAGTGGGCTTAGCGGGAGGGCCGCGGATCCAGATACGCAGTATTTT. Protein: CASSGLSGRAADPDTQYF. The gene calls are TRBV25-1 and TRBJ2-3, with 11 positions matching TRBD2. This CDR3 is 18 amino acids long. The J segment lost 4 bases and the V segment lost 4 bases, leaving 13 bases of the junction unmatched. From germline, CDR1 is MGHDK and CDR2 SYGVNS.

The table lists this clonotype with a few counts. The rearrangement uses TRBV29-1 and TRBJ2-1, with 7 positions matching TRBD2. V was pared by 7 bases and J by 0 bases, with 9 bases of the junction left unmatched. Germline V gene sequence: CDR1 SQVTM, CDR2 ANQGSEA. The CDR3 spans 15 residues. In DNA, the CDR3 is TGCAGCGGCGCTGGGCGGGGGAGCTCCTACAATGAGCAGTTCTTC. Translating it yields CSGAGRGSSYNEQFF.

The V call is TRBV7-2, the J call TRBJ2-2; 13 bases fit TRBD2. The CDR3 contains 17 residues. Germline CDR1 reads SGHTA; CDR2 reads FQGNSA. V gave up 1 base and J gave up 4 bases; unmatched junction bases: 3. Written as DNA, the CDR3 is TGTGCCAGCAGCTTAGTGGGACTAGCGGGATTCACCGGGGAGCTGTTTTTT. Translating it yields CASSLVGLAGFTGELFF.

This clonotype was picked up a small number of times. This sequence joins TRBV7-2 and TRBJ2-5; D remains unclear. The CDR3 runs to 13 residues. Trimming removed 1 base at V and 2 bases at J, with 5 bases between. In germline, CDR1 is SGHTA, CDR2 FQGNSA. Here the CDR3 reads CASSLVTQETQYF. The CDR3, as DNA: TGTGCCAGCAGCTTAGTGACACAAGAGACCCAGTACTTC.

This clonotype appeared many times. The genes are TRBV15 and TRBJ2-3; 7 bases fit TRBD2. The V segment lost 6 bases and the J segment 4 bases; nucleotides outside the gene matches: 10. CDR3 length: 15 amino acids. Germline lookup yields CDR1 LNHNV and CDR2 YYDKDF (reference sequence). The CDR3 DNA reads TGTGCCACCAGACCAAGCGGGACTGGGGCAGATACGCAGTATTTT. As protein: CATRPSGTGADTQYF.

This clonotype was found many times. The chain couples TRBV7-2 to TRBJ2-2; possibly TRBD2 for D (6 bases). The V gene's germline CDR1 is SGHTA and CDR2 FQGNSA. The CDR3 totals 13 residues. Between the trimmed V and J ends, which lost 4 bases and 4 bases, there was a span of 7 bases. The CDR3 DNA reads as TGTGCCAGCAGCTGGGGAGGCACCGGGGAGCTGTTTTTT. It yields the protein CASSWGGTGELFF. The entire variable domain, with the rest obtained from reference TRBV7-2 and TRBJ2-2, is as follows: GAGVSQSPSNKVTEKGKDVELRCDPISGHTALYWYRQSLGQGLEFLIYFQGNSAPDKSGLPSDRFSAERTGGSVSTLTIQRTQQEDSAVYLCASSWGGTGELFFGEGSRLTVL.

This clonotype was counted at least ten times. The gene calls are TRBV29-1 and TRBJ2-1, with a possible D match to TRBD2 (5 bases). The CDR3 is 12 amino acids. V shed 4 bases and J shed 3 bases, with 7 bases lying between them. Germline values: CDR1 SQVTM, CDR2 ANQGSEA. DNA for the CDR3: TGCAGCGTTGTACTAGTCTACAATGAGCAGTTCTTC. This codes for CSVVLVYNEQFF.

V usage is TRBV18 and J usage is TRBJ1-5; 8 positions agree with TRBD1. Germline V gene data show CDR1 as KGHSH and CDR2 as LQKENI. The CDR3 runs 14 residues. J was trimmed by 3 bases and V by 6 bases; bases with no gene match: 4. The CDR3 DNA reads as TGTGCCAGCTCTCTGGACAGGGACAATCAGCCCCAGCATTTT. It is translated as CASSLDRDNQPQHF.